The rows below give T cell receptor beta chains drawn from one sample of a study of T cell repertoires in cytomegalovirus infection. TCRdb fed the reads into MiXCR, producing one record per CDR3 protein. The sample consists of some 450,000 distinct CDR3 sequences, 25% to 40% of them appearing once. The sequenced sample was PBMCs. These receptors were taken from a human donor in good health (CMV status not recorded). Some clones in this sample may be carry-over from other donors' samples. Both conserved end residues are part of each CDR3. The order of the fields is clone size, J gene, V gene, D gene, CDR3 DNA, CDR3 protein. A D gene is named only where the DNA matches it firmly. Rows give clone size only sometimes, using once, few, many, or a class for an expanded clone.

few,TRBJ2-3,TRBV5-4,TRBD2,TGTGCCAGCAGCCACGGAGTGTTAGCGGGGAAGTCCGCAGATACGCAGTATTTT,CASSHGVLAGKSADTQYF
NA,TRBJ1-1,TRBV6-1,NA,TGTGCCAGCAGCTGGGGGACGAACACTGAAGCTTTCTTT,CASSWGTNTEAFF
NA,TRBJ1-2,TRBV28,TRBD1,TGTGCCAGCAGTGCTGACAGGGTCTATGGCTACACCTTC,CASSADRVYGYTF
NA,TRBJ1-5,TRBV7-8,NA,TGTGCCAGCAGTTCCGGGGGGGGTAGGAGCAATCAGCCCCAGCATTTT,CASSSGGGRSNQPQHF
NA,TRBJ1-3,TRBV6-2/TRBV6-3,TRBD1,TGTGCCAGCAGCCGCTACAGTCCCGGGACAGGGTCCGGAAACACCATATATTTT,CASSRYSPGTGSGNTIYF
many,TRBJ2-5,TRBV11-2,NA,TGTGCCAGCAGCTCTTTTGGGGGGGGCGCGGAGACCCAGTACTTC,CASSSFGGGAETQYF
NA,TRBJ1-2,TRBV5-1,NA,TGCGCCAGCAGCTTGGAGGACAGTTTAGATTATGGCTACACCTTC,CASSLEDSLDYGYTF
few,TRBJ2-1,TRBV2,TRBD1,TGTGCCAGCAGAAGGACAGGGGTGGTCTCAATCAATGAGCAGTTCTTC,CASRRTGVVSINEQFF
NA,TRBJ1-5,TRBV7-2,TRBD1,TGTGCCAGCAGCGACGGGACAGGGGGTAGCAATCAGCCCCAGCATTTT,CASSDGTGGSNQPQHF
many,TRBJ2-7,TRBV7-2,NA,TGTGCCAGCAGCTTAGTTGGAGCCTACGAGCAGTACTTC,CASSLVGAYEQYF
NA,TRBJ2-1,TRBV4-1,TRBD2,TGCGCCAGCAGCCATACCCTTAGCGGGGGCCCTTCCTACAATGAGCAGTTCTTC,CASSHTLSGGPSYNEQFF
NA,TRBJ1-5,TRBV2,NA,TGTGCCAGCAGTTCGGGACAAACCAGCAATCAGCCCCAGCATTTT,CASSSGQTSNQPQHF
NA,TRBJ2-3,TRBV20-1,NA,TGCAGTGCTAGAGATACAGTACGCCTCGGAGATACGCAGTATTTT,CSARDTVRLGDTQYF
NA,TRBJ2-3,TRBV20-1,NA,TGCAGTGCTAGGGCCGGGGGCACAGATACGCAGTATTTT,CSARAGGTDTQYF
few,TRBJ1-2,TRBV29-1,NA,TGCAGCGTTCCGGCAGATGGAGAGGGCAGCGGCTATGGCTACACCTTC,CSVPADGEGSGYGYTF
NA,TRBJ2-3,TRBV20-1,TRBD2,TGCAGTGCTAGTTGGACTAGCGGGGGGGTTAGCACAGATACGCAGTATTTT,CSASWTSGGVSTDTQYF
NA,TRBJ1-2,TRBV20-1,NA,TGCAGTGCTACCCCCCACGGGGGGACGTATAACTATGGCTACACCTTC,CSATPHGGTYNYGYTF
few,TRBJ2-7,TRBV4-1,NA,TGCGCCAGCAGCCAACCCAAGGGGTCCAGGGTTGGCGAGCAGTACTTC,CASSQPKGSRVGEQYF
NA,TRBJ1-1,TRBV20-1,NA,TGCAGTGCTAGAGAACAGGGGAACACTGAAGCTTTCTTT,CSAREQGNTEAFF
NA,TRBJ2-1,TRBV12-3/TRBV12-4,TRBD1,TGTGCCAGCACCACAGGGGGATCCTACAATGAGCAGTTCTTC,CASTTGGSYNEQFF
NA,TRBJ1-1,TRBV7-2,NA,TGTGCCAGCAGCTTAGCGGGGGCAGTTACCACTGAAGCTTTCTTT,CASSLAGAVTTEAFF
few,TRBJ2-5,TRBV6-1,NA,TGTGCCAGCAGTCGACAGTTCCAAGAGACCCAGTACTTC,CASSRQFQETQYF
few,TRBJ1-1,TRBV6-5,NA,TGTGCCAGCAGTTACGATGGGGCTGAAGCTTTCTTT,CASSYDGAEAFF
NA,TRBJ1-6,TRBV19,NA,TGTGCCAGTAGTATAGAACTTAGTTCACCCCTCCACTTT,CASSIELSSPLHF
few,TRBJ1-4,TRBV6-2/TRBV6-3,TRBD1,TGTGCCAGCAGTTACGCCGGACAGGGGGCTGCACGGACTAATGAAAAACTGTTTTTT,CASSYAGQGAARTNEKLFF
few,TRBJ1-5,TRBV6-5,TRBD1,TGTGCCAGCAGCCCCGGGACAGCAAATCGCAATCAGCCCCAGCATTTT,CASSPGTANRNQPQHF
NA,TRBJ1-1,TRBV19,NA,TGTGCCAGTAGTATAGTTTCAGGATTGGGGAACACTGAAGCTTTCTTT,CASSIVSGLGNTEAFF
NA,TRBJ2-5,TRBV29-1,TRBD1,TGCAGCGTTGAACCCGGGACAGGGGTCGGAGAGACCCAGTACTTC,CSVEPGTGVGETQYF